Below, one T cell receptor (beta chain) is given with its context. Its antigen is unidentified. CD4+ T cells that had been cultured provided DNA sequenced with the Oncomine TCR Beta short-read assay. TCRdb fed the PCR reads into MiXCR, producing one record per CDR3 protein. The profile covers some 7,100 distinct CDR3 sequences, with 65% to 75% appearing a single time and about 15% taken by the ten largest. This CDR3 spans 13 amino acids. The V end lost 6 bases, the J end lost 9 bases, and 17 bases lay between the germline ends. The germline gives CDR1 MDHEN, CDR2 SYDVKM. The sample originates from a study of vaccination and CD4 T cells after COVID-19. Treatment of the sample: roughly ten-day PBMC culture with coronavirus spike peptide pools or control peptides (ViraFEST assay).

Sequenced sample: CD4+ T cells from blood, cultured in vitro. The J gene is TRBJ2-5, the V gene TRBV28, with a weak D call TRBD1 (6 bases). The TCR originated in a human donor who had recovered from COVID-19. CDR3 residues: CASRYPGVGAQYF. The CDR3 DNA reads TGTGCCAGCAGATATCCAGGGGTTGGCGCCCAGTACTTC.